A selection of T cell receptor beta chains follows, all from one sample in a study of monozygotic twins with cystic fibrosis. TCRdb keeps only in-frame clones here, not all; method: immunoSEQ multiplex PCR. The table has roughly 14,000 clones, about 98% seen once. The specimen sequenced was blood. The receptor source for this set is a girl aged 2 to 10 with cystic fibrosis. Each CDR3 is given with its conserved first and last residue.

>TRBJ1-5|TRBV5-6
CASSPGQGRYQPQHF
>TRBJ1-2|TRBV5-1
CASSLGPGDYGYTF
>TRBJ1-2|TRBV6-5
CASSGAGRHGYTF
>TRBJ1-2|TRBV6-6
CASSYDNSLVFYGYTF
>TRBJ1-2|TRBV4-1
CASSPHGTGGRFNYGYTF
>TRBJ1-4|TRBV15
CATSRDPRGATEKLFF
>TRBJ2-1|TRBV6-1
CASSPTLAGAEQFF
>TRBJ2-1|TRBV28
CASSSGLVINEQFF
>TRBJ2-7|TRBV30
CAWSVGQGISEQYF
>TRBJ1-4|TRBV11-2
CASSLETGKNEKLFF
>TRBJ2-1|TRBV6-1
CASSGIGSDEQFF
>TRBJ2-4|TRBV18
CASSRGLAGSGAKNIQYF
>TRBJ1-4|TRBV5-1
CASSTGTNNEKLFF
>TRBJ1-2|TRBV7-6
CASSLMGNYGYTF
>TRBJ1-2|TRBV29-1
CSVERAGGSYGYTF
>TRBJ1-6|TRBV30
CAFDRGGSPLHF
>TRBJ2-7|TRBV10-3
CAISDGTSGLSSYEQYF
>TRBJ2-1|TRBV13
CASSPRDRGDNEQFF
>TRBJ2-2|TRBV4-2
CASSQGGAGPGELFF
>TRBJ1-3|TRBV30
CAWSGGPTSSGNTIYF
>TRBJ1-1|TRBV4-2
CASSQVQTSLNTEAFF
>TRBJ2-3|TRBV10-1
CASSGLDPNTGTQYF
>TRBJ1-3|TRBV25-1
CASSDPFSSGNTIYF
>TRBJ2-1|TRBV28
CASSRGFGNEQFF
>TRBJ1-1|TRBV20-1
CSASKNTEAFF
>TRBJ2-7|TRBV7-2
CASSLSGTPYEQYF
>TRBJ2-5|TRBV5-1
CASSFSGRAGETQYF
>TRBJ2-1|TRBV5-1
CASRLAPGGQDKQFF
>TRBJ2-1|TRBV19
CASSIPYSYNEQFF
>TRBJ2-7|TRBV11-2
CASSAPRGRHEQYF
>TRBJ1-6|TRBV2
CASSEYLSSPLHF
>TRBJ2-1|TRBV11-2
CASSLPSGSGMANNEQFF
>TRBJ1-4|TRBV30
CAWSVPPGGRGVGKLFF
>TRBJ1-1|TRBV7-2
CASSTRAPRAEAFF
>TRBJ2-7|TRBV28
CASSGPLGSGDEQYF
>TRBJ1-2|TRBV23-1
CASSQSGGYTF
>TRBJ1-1|TRBV10-3
CATHEGRNTEAFF
>TRBJ2-1|TRBV4-1
CASSPRDRASPYNEQFF
>TRBJ2-7|TRBV5-1
CASSLGMGLDNYEQYF
>TRBJ2-5|TRBV6-5
CASSYGLDGETQYF